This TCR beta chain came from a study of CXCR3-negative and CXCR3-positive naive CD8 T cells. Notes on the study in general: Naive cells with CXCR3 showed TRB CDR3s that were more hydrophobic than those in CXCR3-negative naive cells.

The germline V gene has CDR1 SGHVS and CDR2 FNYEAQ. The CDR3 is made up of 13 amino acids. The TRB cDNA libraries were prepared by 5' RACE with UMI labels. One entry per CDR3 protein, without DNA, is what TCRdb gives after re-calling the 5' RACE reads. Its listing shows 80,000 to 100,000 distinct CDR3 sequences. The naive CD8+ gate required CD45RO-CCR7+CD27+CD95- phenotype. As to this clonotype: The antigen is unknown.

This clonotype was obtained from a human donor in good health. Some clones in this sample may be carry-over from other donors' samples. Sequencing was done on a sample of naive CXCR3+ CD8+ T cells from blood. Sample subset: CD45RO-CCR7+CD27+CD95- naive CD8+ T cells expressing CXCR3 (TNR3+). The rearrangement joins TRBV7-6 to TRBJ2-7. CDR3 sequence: CASSPRPDDEQYF.